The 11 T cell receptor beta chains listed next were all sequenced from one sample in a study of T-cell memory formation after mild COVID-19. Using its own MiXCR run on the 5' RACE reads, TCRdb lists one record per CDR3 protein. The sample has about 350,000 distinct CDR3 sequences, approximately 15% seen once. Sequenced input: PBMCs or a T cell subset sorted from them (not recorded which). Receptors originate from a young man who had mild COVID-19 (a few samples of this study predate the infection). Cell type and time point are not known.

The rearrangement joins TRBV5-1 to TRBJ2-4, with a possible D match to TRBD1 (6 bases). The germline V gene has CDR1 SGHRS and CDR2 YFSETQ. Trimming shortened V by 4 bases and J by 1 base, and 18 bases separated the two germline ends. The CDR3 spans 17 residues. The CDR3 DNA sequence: TGCGCCAGCAGCCCTCCGTCAGGGGCGTGGGCCAAAAACATTCAGTACTTC. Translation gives CASSPPSGAWAKNIQYF.

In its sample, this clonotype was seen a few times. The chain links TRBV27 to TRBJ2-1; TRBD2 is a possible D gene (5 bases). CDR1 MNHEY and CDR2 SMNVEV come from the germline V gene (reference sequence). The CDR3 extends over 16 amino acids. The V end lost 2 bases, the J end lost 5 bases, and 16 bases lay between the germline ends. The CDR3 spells CASSLIPRVPNNEQFF. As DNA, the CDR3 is TGTGCCAGCAGTTTAATTCCGAGGGTCCCCAACAATGAGCAGTTCTTC.

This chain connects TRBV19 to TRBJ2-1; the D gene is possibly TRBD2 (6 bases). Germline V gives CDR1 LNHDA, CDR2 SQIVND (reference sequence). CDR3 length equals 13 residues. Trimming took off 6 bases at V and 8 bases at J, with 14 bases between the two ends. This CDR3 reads CASSLRGEDEQFF. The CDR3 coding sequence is TGTGCCAGTAGCCTCAGAGGGGAGGATGAGCAGTTCTTC.

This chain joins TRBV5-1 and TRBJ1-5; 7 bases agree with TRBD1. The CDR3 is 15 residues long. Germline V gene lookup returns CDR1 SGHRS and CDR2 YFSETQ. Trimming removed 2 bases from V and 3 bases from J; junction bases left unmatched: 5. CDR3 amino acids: CASSFGGQPNQPQHF. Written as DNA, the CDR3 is TGCGCCAGCAGCTTTGGGGGACAGCCCAATCAGCCCCAGCATTTT.

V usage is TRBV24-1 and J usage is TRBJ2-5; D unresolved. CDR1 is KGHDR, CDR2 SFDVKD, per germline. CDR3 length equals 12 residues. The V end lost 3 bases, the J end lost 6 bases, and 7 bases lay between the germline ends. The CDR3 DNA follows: TGTGCCACCAGTGATACTGGGAAGACCCAGTACTTC. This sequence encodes CATSDTGKTQYF.

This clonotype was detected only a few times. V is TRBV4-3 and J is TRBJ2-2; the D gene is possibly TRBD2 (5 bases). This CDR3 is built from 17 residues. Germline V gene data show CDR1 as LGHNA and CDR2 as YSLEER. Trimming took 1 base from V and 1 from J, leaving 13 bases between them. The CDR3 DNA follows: TGCGCCAGCAGCCAAGGTCTATCGGGGAGGAACACCGGGGAGCTGTTTTTT. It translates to CASSQGLSGRNTGELFF.

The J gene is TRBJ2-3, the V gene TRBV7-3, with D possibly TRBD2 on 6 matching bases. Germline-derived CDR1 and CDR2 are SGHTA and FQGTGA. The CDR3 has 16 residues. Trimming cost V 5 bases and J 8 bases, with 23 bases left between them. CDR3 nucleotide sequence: TGTGCCAGCAGCCTCCTAGCTAGCGCCCTGCCGGGTACGCAGTATTTT. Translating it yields CASSLLASALPGTQYF.

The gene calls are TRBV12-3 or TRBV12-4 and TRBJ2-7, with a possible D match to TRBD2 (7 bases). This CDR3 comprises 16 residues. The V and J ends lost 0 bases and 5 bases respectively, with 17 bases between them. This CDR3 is CASSLAGGPPPNEQYF. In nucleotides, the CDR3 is TGTGCCAGCAGTTTAGCCGGGGGGCCGCCTCCCAACGAGCAGTACTTC.

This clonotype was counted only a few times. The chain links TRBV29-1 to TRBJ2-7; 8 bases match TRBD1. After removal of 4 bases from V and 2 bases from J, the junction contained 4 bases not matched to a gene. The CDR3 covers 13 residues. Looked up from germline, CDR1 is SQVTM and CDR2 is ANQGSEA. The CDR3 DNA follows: TGCAGCGTTGGGGCAGGGGGCCCCTACGAGCAGTACTTC. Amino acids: CSVGAGGPYEQYF.

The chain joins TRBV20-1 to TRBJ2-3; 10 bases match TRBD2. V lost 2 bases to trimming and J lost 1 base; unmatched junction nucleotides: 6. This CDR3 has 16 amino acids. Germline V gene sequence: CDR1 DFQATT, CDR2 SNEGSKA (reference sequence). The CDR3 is CSARQGGTSGTDTQYF. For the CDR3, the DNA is TGCAGTGCTAGACAAGGGGGGACTAGCGGCACAGATACGCAGTATTTT.

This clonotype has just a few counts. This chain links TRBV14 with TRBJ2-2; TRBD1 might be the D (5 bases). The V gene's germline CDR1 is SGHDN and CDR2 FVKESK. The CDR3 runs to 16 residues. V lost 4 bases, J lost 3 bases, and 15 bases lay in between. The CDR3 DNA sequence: TGTGCCAGCAGCCTCCAGGGTGGGGCCCACACCGGGGAGCTGTTTTTT. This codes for CASSLQGGAHTGELFF.